The entry that follows covers one TCR beta chain sequence. As yet, its antigen is unknown. Sequence at one end of the junction differs from germline and may be a read error. The identical CDR3 is also encoded by other nucleotide sequences in the sample. The data originate from a study of OX40 agonist ivuxolimab in advanced cancers. Autoimmune disease history or systemic immunosuppression disqualified patients. Collection of blood occurred at baseline, at cycle 4 day 1, and at cycle 7 day 1. The study's findings and limits: Within 6 weeks, CD4+ and CD8+ blood T cells expanded clonally at 0.1 to 3.0 mg/kg.

The CDR3 has 17 residues. Germline CDR1 and CDR2: MGHRA and YSYEKL. TCRdb's table, derived via immunoSEQ multiplex PCR, lists solely in-frame clones and lacks some. The data hold about 160,000 clones, with approximately 94% observed a single time. This sequence joins TRBV4-1 and TRBJ2-7; possibly TRBD2 for D (6 bases). The sequence was collected from an adult with an advanced solid tumor such as melanoma, head and neck, liver or kidney cancer. The sample in question was CD4+ or CD8+ T cells sorted from blood, obtained in a trial of the OX40 agonist ivuxolimab. The CDR3 region is CASSQVDMGIVRGEQYF. The CDR3, as DNA: TGCGCCAGCAGCCAAGTCGATATGGGTATCGTCCGCGGGGAGCAGTACTTT.